This T cell receptor beta chain originates from a study of glioma-infiltrating T cells after dendritic cell vaccination. The overall study: Patients had newly diagnosed or recurrent glioblastoma and received dendritic cell vaccines. Between the early 2000s and the early 2010s, patients got autologous tumor lysate-pulsed dendritic cell vaccines. Broader study findings: Patients with more pretreatment TILs had longer time to progression and survival.

TCRdb's copy holds only in-frame clones and misses some; the assay was immunoSEQ multiplex PCR. The sample consists of 80,000 to 100,000 clones, approximately 81% of them appearing once. The germline CDR1 and CDR2 sequences are SGHRS and YFSETQ. V lost 0 bases to trimming and J lost 6 bases; unmatched junction nucleotides: 12. This CDR3 spans 17 amino acids. On this clone itself: Its cognate antigen is unknown.

The chain employs TRBV5-1 and TRBJ1-1; 9 bases line up with TRBD1. The clonotype was recovered from a human donor with glioblastoma. The specimen comprised blood, sampled before dendritic cell vaccination. CDR3 DNA: TGCGCCAGCAGCTTGGAACAGGGGGCTTCTCTAGTCTCTGAAGCTTTCTTT. Its protein is CASSLEQGASLVSEAFF. Supplemented by reference TRBV5-1 and TRBJ1-1, the full variable domain reads KAGVTQTPRYLIKTRGQQVTLSCSPISGHRSVSWYQQTPGQGLQFLFEYFSETQRNKGNFPGRFSGRQFSNSRSEMNVSTLELGDSALYLCASSLEQGASLVSEAFFGQGTRLTVV.